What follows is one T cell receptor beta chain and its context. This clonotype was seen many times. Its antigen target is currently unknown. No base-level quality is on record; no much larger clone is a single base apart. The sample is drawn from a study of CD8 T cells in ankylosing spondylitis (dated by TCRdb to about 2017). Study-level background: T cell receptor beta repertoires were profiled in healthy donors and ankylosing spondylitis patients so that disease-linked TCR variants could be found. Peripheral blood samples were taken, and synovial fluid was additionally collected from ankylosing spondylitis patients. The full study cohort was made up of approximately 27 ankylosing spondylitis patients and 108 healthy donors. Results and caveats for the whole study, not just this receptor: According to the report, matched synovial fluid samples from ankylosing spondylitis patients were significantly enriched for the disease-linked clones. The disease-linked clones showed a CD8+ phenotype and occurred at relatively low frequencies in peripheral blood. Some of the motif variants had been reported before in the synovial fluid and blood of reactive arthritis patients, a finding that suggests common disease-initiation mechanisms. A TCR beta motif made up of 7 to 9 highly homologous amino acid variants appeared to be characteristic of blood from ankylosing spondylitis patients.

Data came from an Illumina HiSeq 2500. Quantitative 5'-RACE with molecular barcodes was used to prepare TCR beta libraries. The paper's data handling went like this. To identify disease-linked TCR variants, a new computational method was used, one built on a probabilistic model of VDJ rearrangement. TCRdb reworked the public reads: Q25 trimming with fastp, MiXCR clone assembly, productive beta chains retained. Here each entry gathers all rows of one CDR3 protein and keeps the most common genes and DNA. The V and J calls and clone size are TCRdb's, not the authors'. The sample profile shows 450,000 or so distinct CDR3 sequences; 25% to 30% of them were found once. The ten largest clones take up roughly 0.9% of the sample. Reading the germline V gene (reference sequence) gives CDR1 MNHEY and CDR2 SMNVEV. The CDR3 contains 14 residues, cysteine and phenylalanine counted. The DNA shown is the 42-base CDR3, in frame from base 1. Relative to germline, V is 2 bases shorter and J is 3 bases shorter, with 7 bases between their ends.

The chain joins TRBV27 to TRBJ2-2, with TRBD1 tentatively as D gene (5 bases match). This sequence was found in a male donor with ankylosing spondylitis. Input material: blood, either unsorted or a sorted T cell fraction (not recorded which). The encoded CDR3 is CASSLGAYTGELFF. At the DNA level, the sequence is TGTGCCAGCAGTTTAGGGGCGTACACCGGGGAGCTGTTTTTT.